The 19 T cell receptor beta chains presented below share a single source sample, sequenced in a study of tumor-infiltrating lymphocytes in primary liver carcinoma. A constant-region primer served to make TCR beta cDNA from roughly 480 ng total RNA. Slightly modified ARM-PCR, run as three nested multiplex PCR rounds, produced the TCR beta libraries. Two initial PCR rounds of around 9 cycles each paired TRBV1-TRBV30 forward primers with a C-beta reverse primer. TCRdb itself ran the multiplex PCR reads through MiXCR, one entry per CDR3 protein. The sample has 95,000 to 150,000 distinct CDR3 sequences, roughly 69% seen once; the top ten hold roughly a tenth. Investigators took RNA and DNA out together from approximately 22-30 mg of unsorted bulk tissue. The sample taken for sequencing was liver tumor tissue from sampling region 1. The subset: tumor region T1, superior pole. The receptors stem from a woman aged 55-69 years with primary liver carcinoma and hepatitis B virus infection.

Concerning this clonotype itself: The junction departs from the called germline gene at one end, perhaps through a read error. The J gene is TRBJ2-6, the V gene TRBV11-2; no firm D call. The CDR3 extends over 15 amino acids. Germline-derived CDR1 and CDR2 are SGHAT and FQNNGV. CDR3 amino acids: CASSVTSSGVNVLTF. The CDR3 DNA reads TGTGCCAGCAGCGTGACGAGCTCTGGGGTCAACGTCCTGACTTTC.

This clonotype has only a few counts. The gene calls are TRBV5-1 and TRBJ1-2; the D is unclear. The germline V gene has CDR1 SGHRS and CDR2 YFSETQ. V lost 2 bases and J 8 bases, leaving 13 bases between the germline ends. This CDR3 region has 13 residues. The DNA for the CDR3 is TGCGCCAGCAGCTTCAATCGGTTGAGGGGCTACACCTTC. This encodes CASSFNRLRGYTF.

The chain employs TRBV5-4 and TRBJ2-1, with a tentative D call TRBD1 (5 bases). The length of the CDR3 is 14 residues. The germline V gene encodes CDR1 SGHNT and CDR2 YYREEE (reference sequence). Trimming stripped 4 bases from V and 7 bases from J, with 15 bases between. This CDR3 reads CASSQQEGRNEQFF. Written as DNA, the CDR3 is TGTGCCAGCAGCCAACAGGAAGGAAGGAATGAGCAGTTCTTC.

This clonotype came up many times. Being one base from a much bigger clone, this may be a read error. The CDR3 reads CASSFPLRDNSPLHF. The DNA of the CDR3 is TGTGCCAGCAGCTTCCCTTTACGGGACAATTCACCCCTCCACTTT. The chain joins TRBV11-3 to TRBJ1-6, with a tentative D call TRBD1 (5 bases). The V end was cut by 3 bases, the J end by 7 bases, with 13 bases between. Germline lookup yields CDR1 SGHNT and CDR2 YENEEA. The CDR3 covers 15 residues.

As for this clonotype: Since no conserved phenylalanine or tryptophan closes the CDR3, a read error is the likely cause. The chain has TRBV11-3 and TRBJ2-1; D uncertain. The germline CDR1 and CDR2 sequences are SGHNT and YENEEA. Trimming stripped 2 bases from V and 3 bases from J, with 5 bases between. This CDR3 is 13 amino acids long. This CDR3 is CASSLRDYNEQFL. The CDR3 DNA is TGTGCCAGCAGCTTACGAGACTACAATGAGCAGTTCCTC.

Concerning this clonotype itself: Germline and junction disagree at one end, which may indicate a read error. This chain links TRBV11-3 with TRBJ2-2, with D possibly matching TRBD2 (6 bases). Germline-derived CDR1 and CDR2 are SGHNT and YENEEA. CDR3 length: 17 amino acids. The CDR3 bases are TGTGCCAGCAGCTTAAATGCTAGCGCCTTTAACACGGGGGAGCTGTTTTTT. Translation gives CASSLNASAFNTGELFF. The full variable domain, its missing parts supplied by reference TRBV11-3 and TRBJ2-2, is EAGVVQSPRYKIIEKKQPVAFWCNPISGHNTLYWYLQNLGQGPELLIRYENEEAVDDSQLPKDRFSAERLKGVDSTLKIQPAELGDSAVYLCASSLNASAFNTGELFFGEGSRLTVL.

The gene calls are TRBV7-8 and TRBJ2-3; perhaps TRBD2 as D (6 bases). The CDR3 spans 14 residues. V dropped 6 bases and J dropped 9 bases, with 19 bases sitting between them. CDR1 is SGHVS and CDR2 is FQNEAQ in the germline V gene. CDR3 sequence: CASRYGLTEGTQYF. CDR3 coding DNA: TGTGCCAGCAGGTACGGACTAACCGAGGGAACGCAGTATTTT. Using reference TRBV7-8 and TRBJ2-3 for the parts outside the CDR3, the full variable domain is GAGVSQSPRYKVAKRGQDVALRCDPISGHVSLFWYQQALGQGPEFLTYFQNEAQLDKSGLPSDRFFAERPEGSVSTLKIQRTQQEDSAVYLCASRYGLTEGTQYFGPGTRLTVL.

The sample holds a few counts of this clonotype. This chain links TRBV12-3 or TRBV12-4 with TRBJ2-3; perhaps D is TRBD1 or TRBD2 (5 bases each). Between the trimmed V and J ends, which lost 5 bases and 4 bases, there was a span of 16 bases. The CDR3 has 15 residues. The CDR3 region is CASSLWVWGSDTQYF. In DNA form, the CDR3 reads TGTGCCAGCAGTCTGTGGGTTTGGGGGTCAGATACGCAGTATTTT.

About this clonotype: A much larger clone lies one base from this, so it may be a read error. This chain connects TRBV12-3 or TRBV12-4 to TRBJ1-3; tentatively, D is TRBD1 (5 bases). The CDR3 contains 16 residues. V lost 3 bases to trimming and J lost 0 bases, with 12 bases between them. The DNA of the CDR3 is TGTGCCAGCAGTTTTGGAAGGGACGACTCTGGAAACACCATATATTTT. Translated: CASSFGRDDSGNTIYF.

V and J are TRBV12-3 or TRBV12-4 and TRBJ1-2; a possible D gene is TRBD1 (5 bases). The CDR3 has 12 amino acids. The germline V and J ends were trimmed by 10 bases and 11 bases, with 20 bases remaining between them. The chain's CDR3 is CAIRGVTYSYTF. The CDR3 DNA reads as TGTGCCATAAGGGGCGTTACCTATAGTTACACCTTC.

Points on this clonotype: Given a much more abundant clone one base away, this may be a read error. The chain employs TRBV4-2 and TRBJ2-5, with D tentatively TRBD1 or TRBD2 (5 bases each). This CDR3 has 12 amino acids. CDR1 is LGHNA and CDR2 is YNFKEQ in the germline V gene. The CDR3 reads CASIQEGETQYF. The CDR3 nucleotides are TGTGCCAGCATCCAAGAGGGGGAGACCCAGTACTTC.

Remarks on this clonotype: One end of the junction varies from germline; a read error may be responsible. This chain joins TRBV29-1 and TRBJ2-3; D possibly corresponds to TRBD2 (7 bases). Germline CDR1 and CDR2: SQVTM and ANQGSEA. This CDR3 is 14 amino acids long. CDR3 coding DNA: TGCAGCATTGAGGGGGGGCGGGGGACAGATACGCAGTATTTT. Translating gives CSIEGGRGTDTQYF.

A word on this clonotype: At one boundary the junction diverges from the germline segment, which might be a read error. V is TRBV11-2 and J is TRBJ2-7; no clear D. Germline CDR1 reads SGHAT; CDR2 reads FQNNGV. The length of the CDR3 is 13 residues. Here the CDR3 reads CASSSVSGYEQCF. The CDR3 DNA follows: TGTGCCAGCAGCTCTGTCAGTGGCTACGAGCAGTGCTTC.

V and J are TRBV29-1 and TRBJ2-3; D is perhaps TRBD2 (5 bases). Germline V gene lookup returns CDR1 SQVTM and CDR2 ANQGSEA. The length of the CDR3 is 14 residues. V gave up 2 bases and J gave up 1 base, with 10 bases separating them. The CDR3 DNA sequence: TGCAGCGTTGAACGAGCGGAGTGCACAGATACGCAGTATTTT. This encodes CSVERAECTDTQYF.

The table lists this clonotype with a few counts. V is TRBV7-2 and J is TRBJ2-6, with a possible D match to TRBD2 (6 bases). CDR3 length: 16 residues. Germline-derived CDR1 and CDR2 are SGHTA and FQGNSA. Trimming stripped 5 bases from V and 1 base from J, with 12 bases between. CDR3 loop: CASSVSGGSGANVLTF. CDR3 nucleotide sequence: TGTGCCAGCAGCGTATCCGGGGGTTCTGGGGCCAACGTCCTGACTTTC.

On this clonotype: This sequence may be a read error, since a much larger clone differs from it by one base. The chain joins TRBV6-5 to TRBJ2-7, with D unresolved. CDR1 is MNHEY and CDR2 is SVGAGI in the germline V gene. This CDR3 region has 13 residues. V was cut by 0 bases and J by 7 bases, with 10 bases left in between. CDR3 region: CASSYSKRCEQYF. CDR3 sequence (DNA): TGTGCCAGCAGTTACTCTAAACGGTGTGAGCAGTACTTC.

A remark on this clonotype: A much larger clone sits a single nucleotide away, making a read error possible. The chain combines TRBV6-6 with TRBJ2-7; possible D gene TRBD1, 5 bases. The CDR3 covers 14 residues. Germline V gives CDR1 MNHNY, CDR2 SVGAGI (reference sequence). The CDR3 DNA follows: TGTGTCAGCAGTTACGATTCAGGGATGTACGAGCAGTACTTC. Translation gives CVSSYDSGMYEQYF.

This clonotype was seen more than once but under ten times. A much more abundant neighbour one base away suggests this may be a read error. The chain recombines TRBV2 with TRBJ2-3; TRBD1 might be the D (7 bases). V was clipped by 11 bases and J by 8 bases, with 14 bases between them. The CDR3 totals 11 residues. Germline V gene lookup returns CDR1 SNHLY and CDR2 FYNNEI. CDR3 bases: TGTGCCGGCACTCAGGGGGGTACGCAGTATTTT. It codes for CAGTQGGTQYF.

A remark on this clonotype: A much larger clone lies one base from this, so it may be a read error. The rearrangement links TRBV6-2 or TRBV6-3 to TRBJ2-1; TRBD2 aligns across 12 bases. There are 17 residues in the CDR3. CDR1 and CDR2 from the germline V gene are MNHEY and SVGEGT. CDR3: CASSLRRTSGIHNDQFF. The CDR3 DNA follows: TGTGCCAGCAGTTTGAGGCGGACTAGCGGGATCCACAATGACCAGTTCTTC.